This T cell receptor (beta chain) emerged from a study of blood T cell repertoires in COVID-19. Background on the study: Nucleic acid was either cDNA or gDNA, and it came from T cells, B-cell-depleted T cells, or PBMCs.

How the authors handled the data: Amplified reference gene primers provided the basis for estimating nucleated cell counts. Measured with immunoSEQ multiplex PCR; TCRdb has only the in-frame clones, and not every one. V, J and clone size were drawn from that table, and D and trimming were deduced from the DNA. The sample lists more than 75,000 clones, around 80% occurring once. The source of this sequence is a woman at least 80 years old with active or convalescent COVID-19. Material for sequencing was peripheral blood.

The CDR3 is CASSLQGLGGYTF. The CDR3 DNA follows: TGTGCCAGCAGCTTACAGGGGTTGGGTGGCTACACCTTC. The rearrangement links TRBV9 to TRBJ1-2, with TRBD1 identical over 7 bases. Losses at the gene ends were 4 bases for V and 7 bases for J; bases not matched to a gene: 7. The CDR3 extends over 13 amino acids. CDR1 is SGDLS, CDR2 YYNGEE, per germline.